Only a few counts were recorded for the clone carrying this T cell receptor (beta chain). Its target is unknown. Of the isolated RNA, all was reverse transcribed, and so the sequenced material was expressed TCRB transcripts. Sequenced by immunoSEQ multiplex PCR; TCRdb stores in-frame clones only, minus some. This table holds 130,000 or so clones, around 9% found once. The germline V gene has CDR1 SGHNT and CDR2 YYREEE (reference sequence). V lost 2 bases, J lost 7 bases, and 11 bases stayed unmatched. The CDR3 spans 15 residues. These data are taken from a study of beta chain features in type 1 diabetes. Sorting gave populations that all exceeded 98% purity. Study observations and caveats: In every one of the four CD4+ subsets, TCRB CDR3s were moderately but significantly shorter in Type 1 diabetes patients.

The TCR comes from a young man with type 1 diabetes. The chain recombines TRBV5-4 with TRBJ2-7; 8 bases agree with TRBD1. Sequencing was carried out using central memory CD4+ T cells from blood. CDR3 sequence: CASSLGGQGTGEQYF. The CDR3 nucleotides read TGTGCCAGCAGCTTAGGAGGACAGGGAACGGGGGAGCAGTACTTC.